This T cell receptor beta chain derives from a study of blood T cell repertoires in COVID-19. Study summary: The cDNA or gDNA used as material had been derived from T cells, B-cell-depleted T cells, or PBMCs.

Germline V gives CDR1 SGHKS, CDR2 YYEKEE (reference sequence). V was clipped by 4 bases and J by 2 bases, with 16 bases between them. The CDR3 consists of 15 residues. Produced via immunoSEQ multiplex PCR; TCRdb's table is partial and in-frame only. Among tens of thousands of clones listed, 70% to 90% were seen once. What was sequenced was peripheral blood. The sequence was obtained from a man in his 70s with active COVID-19. The V call is TRBV5-5, the J call TRBJ2-7; tentative D call: TRBD1 (6 bases). DNA for the CDR3: TGTGCCAGCAGCCCACAGGGAAAGGGGCCCTACGAGCAGTACTTC. Amino acids: CASSPQGKGPYEQYF.